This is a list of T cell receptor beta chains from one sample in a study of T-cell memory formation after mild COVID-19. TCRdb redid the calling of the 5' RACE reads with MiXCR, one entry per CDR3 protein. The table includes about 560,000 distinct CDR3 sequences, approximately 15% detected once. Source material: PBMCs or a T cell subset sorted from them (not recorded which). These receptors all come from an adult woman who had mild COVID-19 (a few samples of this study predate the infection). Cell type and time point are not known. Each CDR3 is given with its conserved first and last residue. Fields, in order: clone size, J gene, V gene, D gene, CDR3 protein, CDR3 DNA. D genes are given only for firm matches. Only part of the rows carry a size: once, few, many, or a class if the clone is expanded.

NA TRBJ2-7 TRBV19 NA CASSIGGVRINEQYF TGTGCCAGTAGTATAGGGGGTGTCAGGATCAACGAGCAGTACTTC
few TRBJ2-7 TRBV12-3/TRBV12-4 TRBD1 CASSSWDRGSEEQYF TGTGCCAGCAGTTCCTGGGACAGGGGCTCGGAGGAGCAGTACTTC
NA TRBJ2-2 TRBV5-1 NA CATRFTYNTGELFF TGCGCCACTCGATTTACCTATAACACCGGGGAGCTGTTTTTT
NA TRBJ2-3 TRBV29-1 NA CSVVRRGTDTQYF TGCAGCGTTGTCCGGCGGGGCACAGATACGCAGTATTTT
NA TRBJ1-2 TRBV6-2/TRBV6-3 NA CASSYPGTARGYTF TGTGCCAGCAGTTACCCTGGGACGGCTCGGGGCTACACCTTC
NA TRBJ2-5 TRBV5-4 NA CASSLRSTLQETQYF TGTGCCAGCAGCTTGAGGTCGACGCTACAAGAGACCCAGTACTTC
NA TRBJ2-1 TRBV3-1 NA CASSHSRGAWSNEQFF TGTGCCAGCAGCCACTCGAGGGGCGCTTGGTCCAATGAGCAGTTCTTC
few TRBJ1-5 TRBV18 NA CASSPTDYNQPQHF TGTGCCAGCTCACCGACCGATTACAATCAGCCCCAGCATTTT
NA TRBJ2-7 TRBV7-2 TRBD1 CASSSTGSVPYEQYF TGTGCCAGCAGCTCGACAGGGAGTGTCCCCTACGAGCAGTACTTC
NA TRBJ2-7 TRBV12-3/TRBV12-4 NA CASGPSGDSYEQYF TGTGCCAGCGGTCCCAGTGGGGACTCCTACGAGCAGTACTTC
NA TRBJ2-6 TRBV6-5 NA CASSPTGVSGANVLTF TGTGCCAGCAGTCCTACAGGAGTCTCTGGGGCCAACGTCCTGACTTTC
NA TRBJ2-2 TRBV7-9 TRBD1 CASSPPGQVDAGELFF TGTGCCAGCAGCCCGCCGGGACAGGTTGACGCCGGGGAGCTGTTTTTT
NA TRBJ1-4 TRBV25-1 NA CASSESGGQGEEKLFF TGTGCCAGCAGTGAATCGGGAGGCCAGGGTGAGGAGAAACTGTTTTTT
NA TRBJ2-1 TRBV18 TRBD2 CASSPELAGAGEEQFF TGTGCCAGCTCACCAGAACTAGCGGGAGCGGGGGAGGAGCAGTTCTTC
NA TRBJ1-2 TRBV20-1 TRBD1 CSARLGQSYGYTF TGCAGTGCTAGGTTGGGACAGAGCTATGGCTACACCTTC
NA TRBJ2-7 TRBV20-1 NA CSARGWTVYEQYF TGCAGTGCTAGAGGCTGGACAGTATACGAGCAGTACTTC
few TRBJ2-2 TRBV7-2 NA CASSLGMGGRDTGELFF TGTGCCAGCAGCTTAGGCATGGGGGGCAGGGATACCGGGGAGCTGTTTTTT
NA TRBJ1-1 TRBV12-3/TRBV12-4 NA CASRLGQGRTEAFF TGTGCCAGCAGACTGGGACAAGGGAGGACTGAAGCTTTCTTT
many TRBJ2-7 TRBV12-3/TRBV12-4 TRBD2 CASSPRTSGSFKQYF TGTGCCAGCAGTCCCCGGACTAGCGGGAGTTTCAAGCAGTACTTC
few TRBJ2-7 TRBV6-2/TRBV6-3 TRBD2 CASSPPGLASGEQYF TGTGCCAGCAGTCCGCCGGGACTAGCATCGGGCGAGCAGTACTTC
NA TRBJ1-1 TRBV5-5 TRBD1 CASSSIEPDRVGTEAFF TGTGCCAGCAGCTCTATAGAGCCCGACAGGGTAGGCACTGAAGCTTTCTTT
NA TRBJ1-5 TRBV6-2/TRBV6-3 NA CASSYPYNQPQHF TGTGCCAGCAGTTACCCGTACAATCAGCCCCAGCATTTT
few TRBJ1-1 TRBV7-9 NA CASSPPAFGGTEAFF TGTGCCAGCAGCCCCCCGGCTTTCGGGGGCACTGAAGCTTTCTTT
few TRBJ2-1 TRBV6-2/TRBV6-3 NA CASSYSGGGEQFF TGTGCCAGCAGTTACTCGGGGGGAGGTGAGCAGTTCTTC
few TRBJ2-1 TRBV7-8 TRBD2 CASSPLAGLASDEQFF TGTGCCAGCAGCCCCCTGGCGGGACTAGCGTCCGATGAGCAGTTCTTC
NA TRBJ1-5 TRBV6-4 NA CASSDCFPNQPQHF TGTGCCAGCAGTGACTGCTTCCCAAATCAGCCCCAGCATTTT
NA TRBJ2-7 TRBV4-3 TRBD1 CASSQVERDRVREQYF TGCGCCAGCAGCCAAGTAGAACGGGACAGGGTACGCGAGCAGTACTTC
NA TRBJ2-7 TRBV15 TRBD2 CATSRDRPSGTYEQYF TGTGCCACCAGCAGAGATCGGCCTAGCGGGACCTACGAGCAGTACTTC
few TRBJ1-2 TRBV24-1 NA CATSDFDSTGKGSYTF TGTGCCACCAGTGATTTCGATTCTACAGGGAAAGGAAGCTACACCTTC
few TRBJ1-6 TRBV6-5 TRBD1 CASSYSTGDNLHF TGTGCCAGCAGTTACTCGACAGGGGACAATCTCCACTTT